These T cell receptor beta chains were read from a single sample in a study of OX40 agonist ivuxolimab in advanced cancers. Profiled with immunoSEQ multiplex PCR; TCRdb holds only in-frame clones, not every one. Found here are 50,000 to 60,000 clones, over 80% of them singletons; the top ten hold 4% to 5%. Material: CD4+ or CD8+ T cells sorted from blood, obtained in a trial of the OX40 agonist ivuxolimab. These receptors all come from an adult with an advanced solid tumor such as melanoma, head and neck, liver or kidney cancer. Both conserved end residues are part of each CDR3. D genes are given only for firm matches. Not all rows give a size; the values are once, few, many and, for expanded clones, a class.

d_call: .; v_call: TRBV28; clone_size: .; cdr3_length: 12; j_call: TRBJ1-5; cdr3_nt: TGTGCCAGCAGGGGACATAACCAGCCCCAGCATTTT; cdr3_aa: CASRGHNQPQHF
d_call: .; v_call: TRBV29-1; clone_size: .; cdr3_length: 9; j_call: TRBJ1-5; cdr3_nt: TGCAGCGTTAATCAGCCCCAGCATTTT; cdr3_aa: CSVNQPQHF
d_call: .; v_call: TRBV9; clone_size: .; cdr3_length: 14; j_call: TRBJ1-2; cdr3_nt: TGTGCCAGCGGCTCGTCTACAGGGTTAGATGGCTACACCTTC; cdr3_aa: CASGSSTGLDGYTF
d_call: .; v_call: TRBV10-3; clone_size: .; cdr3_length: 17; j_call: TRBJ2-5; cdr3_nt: TGTGCCATCAGTGAACGGGGTCGGGGGAGAGGCCAAGAGACCCAGTACTTC; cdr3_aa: CAISERGRGRGQETQYF
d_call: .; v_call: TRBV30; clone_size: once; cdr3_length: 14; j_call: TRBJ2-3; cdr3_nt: TGTGCCTGGTCTAGTGGAACTAGCACAGATACGCAGTATTTT; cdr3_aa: CAWSSGTSTDTQYF
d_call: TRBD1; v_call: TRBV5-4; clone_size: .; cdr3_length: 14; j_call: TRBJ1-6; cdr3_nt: TGTGCCAGCAGTCAAGGACAGGGGCAAGGGCCCCTCCACTTT; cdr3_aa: CASSQGQGQGPLHF
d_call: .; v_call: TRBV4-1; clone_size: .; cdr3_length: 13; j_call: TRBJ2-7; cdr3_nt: TGCGCCAGCAGCCCCCTGGAGAAGTACGAGCAGTACTTC; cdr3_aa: CASSPLEKYEQYF
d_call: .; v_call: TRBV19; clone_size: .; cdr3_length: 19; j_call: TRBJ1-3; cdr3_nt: TGTGCCAGTAGTCCCATAGGAGAGGGGCCTACTCCGGTCGGAAACACCATATATTTT; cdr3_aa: CASSPIGEGPTPVGNTIYF
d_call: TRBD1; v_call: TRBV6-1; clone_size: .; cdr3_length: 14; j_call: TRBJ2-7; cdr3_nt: TGTGCCAGCAGTAGACAGGGGGCGCGGTACGAGCAGTACTTC; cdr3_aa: CASSRQGARYEQYF
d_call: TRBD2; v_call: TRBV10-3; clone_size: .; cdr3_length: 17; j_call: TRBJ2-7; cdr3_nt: TGTGCCATCAGTGACCTTAACCGAGCGGGGAAACCCTACGAGCAGTACTTC; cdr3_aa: CAISDLNRAGKPYEQYF
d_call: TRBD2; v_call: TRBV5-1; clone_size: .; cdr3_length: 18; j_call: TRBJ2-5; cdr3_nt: TGCGCCAGCAGCTTGGGGCTAGCGGGAGGGTCGGGCCAAGAGACCCAGTACTTC; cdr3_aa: CASSLGLAGGSGQETQYF
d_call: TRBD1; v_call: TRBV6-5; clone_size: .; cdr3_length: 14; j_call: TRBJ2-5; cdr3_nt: TGTGCCAGCAGTCGCCCGGGACAGGGCGGGACCCAGTACTTC; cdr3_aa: CASSRPGQGGTQYF
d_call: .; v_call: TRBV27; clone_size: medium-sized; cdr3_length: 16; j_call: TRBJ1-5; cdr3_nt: TGTGCCAGCAGCCCCCACCCGACAGTTAGCAATCAGCCCCAGCATTTT; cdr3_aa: CASSPHPTVSNQPQHF
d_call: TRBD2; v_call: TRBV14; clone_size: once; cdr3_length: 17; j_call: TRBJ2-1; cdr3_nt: TGTGCCAGCAGCCAAGAGAGTGGGACTAGCGGCTACAATGAGCAGTTCTTC; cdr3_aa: CASSQESGTSGYNEQFF
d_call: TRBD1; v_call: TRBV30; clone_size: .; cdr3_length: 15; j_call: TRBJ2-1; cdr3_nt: TGTGCCTGGACGGGGACAGGAGGCTCCTACAATGAGCAGTTCTTC; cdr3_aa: CAWTGTGGSYNEQFF
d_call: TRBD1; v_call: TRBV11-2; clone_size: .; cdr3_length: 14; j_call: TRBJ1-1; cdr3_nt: TGTGCCAGCAGCTCCGGACAGGGGGCCACTGAAGCTTTCTTT; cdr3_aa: CASSSGQGATEAFF
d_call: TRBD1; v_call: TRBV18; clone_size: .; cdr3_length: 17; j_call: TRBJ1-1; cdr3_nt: TGTGCCAGCTCACTAACAGCCGGGACAGGGTTCGTCACTGAAGCTTTCTTT; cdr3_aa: CASSLTAGTGFVTEAFF
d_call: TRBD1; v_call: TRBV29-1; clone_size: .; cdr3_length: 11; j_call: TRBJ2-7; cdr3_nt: TGCAGCGCTGGACAGGGGCACGAGCAGTACTTC; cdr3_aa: CSAGQGHEQYF
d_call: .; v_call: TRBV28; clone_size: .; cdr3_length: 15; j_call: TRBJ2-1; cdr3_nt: TGTGCCAGCAGTCCCCCGGGGGCAGGGGGCAATGAGCAGTTCTTC; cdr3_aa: CASSPPGAGGNEQFF
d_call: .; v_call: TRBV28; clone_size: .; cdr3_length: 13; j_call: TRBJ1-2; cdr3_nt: TGTGCCAGCAGTTCGACCCTTTCCTATGGCTACACCTTC; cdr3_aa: CASSSTLSYGYTF
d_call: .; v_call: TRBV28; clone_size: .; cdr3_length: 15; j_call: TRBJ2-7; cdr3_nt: TGTGCCAGCGGGGGGGGGCGAAGCCTAACCTACGAGCAGTACTTC; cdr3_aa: CASGGGRSLTYEQYF
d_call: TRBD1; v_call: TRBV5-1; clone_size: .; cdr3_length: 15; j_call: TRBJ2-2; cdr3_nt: TGCGCCAGCAGCTATACGACAGGGGGGTCCGGGGAGCTGTTTTTT; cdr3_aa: CASSYTTGGSGELFF
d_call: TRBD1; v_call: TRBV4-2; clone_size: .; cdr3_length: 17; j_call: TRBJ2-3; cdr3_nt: TGTGCCAGCAGCCTCTCACAGGGGGCCACTGGGACAGATACGCAGTATTTT; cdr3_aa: CASSLSQGATGTDTQYF
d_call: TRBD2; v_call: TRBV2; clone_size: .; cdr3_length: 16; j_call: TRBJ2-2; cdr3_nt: TGTGCCAGCAGTCCCGGGACTAGCGGCGGCACCGGGGAGCTGTTTTTT; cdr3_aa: CASSPGTSGGTGELFF
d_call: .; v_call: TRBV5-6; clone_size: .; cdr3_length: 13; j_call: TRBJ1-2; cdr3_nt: TGTGCCAGCAGTGGAGACAGACTATATGGCTACACCTTC; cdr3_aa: CASSGDRLYGYTF
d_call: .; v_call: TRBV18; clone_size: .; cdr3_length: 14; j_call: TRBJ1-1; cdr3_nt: TGTGCCAGCTCACCGTGGGCGGAGAACACTGAAGCTTTCTTT; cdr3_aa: CASSPWAENTEAFF
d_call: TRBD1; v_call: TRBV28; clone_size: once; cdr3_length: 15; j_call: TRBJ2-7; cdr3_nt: TGTGCCAGCAGTCCCGGGACAGCGAGCTCCTACGAGCAGTACTTC; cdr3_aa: CASSPGTASSYEQYF
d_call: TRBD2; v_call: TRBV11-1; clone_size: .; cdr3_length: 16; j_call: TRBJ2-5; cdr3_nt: TGTGCCAGCAGCCAGCGACTGCGGGGGGGCTTAGAGACCCAGTACTTC; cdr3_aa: CASSQRLRGGLETQYF
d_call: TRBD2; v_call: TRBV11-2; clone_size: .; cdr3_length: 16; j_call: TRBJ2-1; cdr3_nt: TGTGCCAGCAGCTTAGTAAGGGCAGCGGGATACAATGAGCAGTTCTTC; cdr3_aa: CASSLVRAAGYNEQFF
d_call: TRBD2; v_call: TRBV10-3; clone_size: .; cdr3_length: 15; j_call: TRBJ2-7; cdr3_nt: TGTGCCATCAGTGTCACTAGCGGGGGGATCAACGAGCAGTACTTC; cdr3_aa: CAISVTSGGINEQYF
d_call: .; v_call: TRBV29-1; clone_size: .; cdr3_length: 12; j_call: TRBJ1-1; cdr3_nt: TGCAGCGGACGTCGGGTGAACACTGAAGCTTTCTTT; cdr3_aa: CSGRRVNTEAFF
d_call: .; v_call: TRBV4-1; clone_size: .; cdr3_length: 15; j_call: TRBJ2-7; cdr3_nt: TGCGCCAGCAGCAAAGACAGCAGGGAGAGCTACGAGCAGTACTTC; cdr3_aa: CASSKDSRESYEQYF
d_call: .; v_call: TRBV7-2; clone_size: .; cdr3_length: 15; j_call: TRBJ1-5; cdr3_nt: TGTGCCAGCAGCTTAGCCCCGGCAGGTTATCAACCCCAGCATTTT; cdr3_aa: CASSLAPAGYQPQHF
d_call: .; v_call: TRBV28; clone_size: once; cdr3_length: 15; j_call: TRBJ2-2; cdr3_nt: TGTGCCAGCAGTATGGCTGGGGGGAGTCCCGGGGAGCTGTTTTTT; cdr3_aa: CASSMAGGSPGELFF
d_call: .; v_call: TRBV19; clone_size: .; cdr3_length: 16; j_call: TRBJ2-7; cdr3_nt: TGTGCCAGTAGTACCAAGTTCCGGTTGGGGGGTCACGAGCAGTACTTC; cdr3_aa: CASSTKFRLGGHEQYF
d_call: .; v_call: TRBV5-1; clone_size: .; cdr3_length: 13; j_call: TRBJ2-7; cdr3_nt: TGCGCCAGCAGCTTGGAAGGCGGCCAGGAGCAGTACTTC; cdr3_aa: CASSLEGGQEQYF
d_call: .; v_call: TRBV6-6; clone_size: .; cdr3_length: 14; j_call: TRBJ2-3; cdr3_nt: TGTGCCAGCAGTACACAGCCCTCGGCAGATACGCAGTATTTT; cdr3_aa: CASSTQPSADTQYF
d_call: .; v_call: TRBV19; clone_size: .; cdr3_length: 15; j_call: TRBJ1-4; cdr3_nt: TGTGCCAGTAGTACTACCGGGAGCAAGAATGAAAAACTGTTTTTT; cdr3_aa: CASSTTGSKNEKLFF
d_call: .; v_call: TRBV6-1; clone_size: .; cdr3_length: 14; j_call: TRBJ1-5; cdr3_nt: TGTGCCAGCAGTGAAGCGGGAATGAATCAGCCCCAGCATTTT; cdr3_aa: CASSEAGMNQPQHF
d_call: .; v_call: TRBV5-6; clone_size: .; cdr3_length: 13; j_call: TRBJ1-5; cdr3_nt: TGTGCCAGCAGCTTGGGAAGCAATCAGCCCCAGCATTTT; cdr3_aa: CASSLGSNQPQHF
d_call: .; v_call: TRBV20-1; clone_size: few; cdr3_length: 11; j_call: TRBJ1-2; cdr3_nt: TGCAGTGCCACGGACAGTTATGGCTACACCTTC; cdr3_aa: CSATDSYGYTF
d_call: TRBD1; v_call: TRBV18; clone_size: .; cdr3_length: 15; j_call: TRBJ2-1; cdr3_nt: TGTGCCAGCTCACCTCGCGGACAGGGGGGAACTGAGCAGTTCTTC; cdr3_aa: CASSPRGQGGTEQFF
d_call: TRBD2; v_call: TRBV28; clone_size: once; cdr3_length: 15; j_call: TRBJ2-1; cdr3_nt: TGTGCCAGCAGCCGGGGGGGGGCATCCTACAATGAGCAGTTCTTC; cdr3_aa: CASSRGGASYNEQFF
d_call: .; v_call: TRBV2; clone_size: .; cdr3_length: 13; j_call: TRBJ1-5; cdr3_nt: TGTGCCAGCAGTTGGACAGTCTACATGGCCCAGCATTTT; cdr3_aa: CASSWTVYMAQHF
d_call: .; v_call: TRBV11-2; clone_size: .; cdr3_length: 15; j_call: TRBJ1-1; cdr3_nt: TGTGCCAGCAGCTTAGAACAGGGAGGTACGACTGAAGCTTTCTTT; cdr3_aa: CASSLEQGGTTEAFF
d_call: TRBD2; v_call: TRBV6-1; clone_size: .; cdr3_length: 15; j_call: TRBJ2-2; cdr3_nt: TGTGCCAGCTTTCGTTCGAGCGGGGGGCCCGGGGAGCTGTTTTTT; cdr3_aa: CASFRSSGGPGELFF
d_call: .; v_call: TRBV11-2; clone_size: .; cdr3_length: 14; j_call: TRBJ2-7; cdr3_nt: TGTGCCAGCAGCTTAGTACAGAGCTCCTACGAGCAGTACTTC; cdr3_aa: CASSLVQSSYEQYF
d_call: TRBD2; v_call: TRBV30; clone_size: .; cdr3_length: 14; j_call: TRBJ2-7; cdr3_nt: TGTGCCTGGAGCCCAATGCGGGAGCCGTACGAGCAGTACTTC; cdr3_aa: CAWSPMREPYEQYF